This TCR beta chain was sequenced during a study of blood T cell repertoires in COVID-19. Study overall: Samples of COVID-19 (acute and convalescent) were obtained from the United States, Italy and Spain. The cDNA or gDNA used as material had been derived from T cells, B-cell-depleted T cells, or PBMCs.

V gave up 7 bases and J gave up 4 bases; unmatched junction bases: 7. The CDR3 has 14 amino acids. Germline CDR1 SNHLY, CDR2 FYNNEI. Per the original methods: Amplifying reference gene primers gave estimates of nucleated cell counts. This table comes from immunoSEQ multiplex PCR, and its TCRdb copy is limited to in-frame clones, with some not included. D and trimming come from the DNA, and the V and J calls and clone size come from that table. This table holds under 300,000 clones, about 85% found once. The study recruited people aged about 18 to 90 years across approximately 25 US areas. Sequenced material: PBMCs or T cells enriched from blood (not recorded which). This clonotype originated in a woman aged 30 to 39 with acute COVID-19. V is TRBV2 and J is TRBJ2-7; 10 bases agree with TRBD1. CDR3 sequence: CASKGQGPLYEQYF. DNA for the CDR3: TGTGCCAGCAAGGGACAGGGGCCCCTATACGAGCAGTACTTC.